Listed below are T cell receptor beta chains from one sample, sequenced in a study of T cell repertoires in cytomegalovirus infection. Their cognate antigens are unknown. TCRdb reprocessed the reads with MiXCR, giving one entry per CDR3 protein. The sample lists about 400,000 distinct CDR3 sequences; about a third were seen once. Sequencing was performed on cultured PBMCs, taken from culture after CMV antigen stimulation. The source is a human donor in good health (CMV status not recorded). Some clones in this sample may be carry-over from other donors' samples. CDR3s include the opening cysteine and the closing phenylalanine or tryptophan. The D gene is left open where the match is weak. Clone size is shown for a subset of rows, as once, few, many or a class of expanded clone.

V gene: TRBV28; D gene: TRBD2; J gene: TRBJ2-3; clone size: .; CDR3 protein: CASTPGGTPDTQYF; CDR3 DNA: TGTGCCAGCACCCCGGGGGGGACTCCCGATACGCAGTATTTT
V gene: TRBV11-2; D gene: TRBD2; J gene: TRBJ2-5; clone size: few; CDR3 protein: CASRSPGLAGGVRETQYF; CDR3 DNA: TGTGCCAGCAGATCCCCGGGACTAGCGGGAGGGGTTCGAGAGACCCAGTACTTC
V gene: TRBV6-2/TRBV6-3; D gene: .; J gene: TRBJ2-1; clone size: few; CDR3 protein: CASSPGPLESEQFF; CDR3 DNA: TGTGCCAGCAGTCCGGGACCTCTTGAGAGTGAGCAGTTCTTC
V gene: TRBV27; D gene: .; J gene: TRBJ2-7; clone size: .; CDR3 protein: CASSDNRAGSYEQYF; CDR3 DNA: TGTGCCAGCAGCGACAACAGGGCTGGCTCCTACGAGCAGTACTTC
V gene: TRBV12-3/TRBV12-4; D gene: .; J gene: TRBJ1-2; clone size: .; CDR3 protein: CASTTPPGYGYTF; CDR3 DNA: TGTGCCAGCACCACCCCGCCGGGGTACGGCTACACCTTC
V gene: TRBV4-2; D gene: .; J gene: TRBJ2-1; clone size: .; CDR3 protein: CASTRSLAESYNEQFF; CDR3 DNA: TGTGCCAGCACAAGGAGCTTAGCGGAATCTTACAATGAGCAGTTCTTC
V gene: TRBV20-1; D gene: TRBD2; J gene: TRBJ2-1; clone size: .; CDR3 protein: CSASPGTSVYNEQFF; CDR3 DNA: TGCAGTGCTAGTCCCGGGACTAGCGTGTACAATGAGCAGTTCTTC
V gene: TRBV4-2; D gene: TRBD2; J gene: TRBJ2-7; clone size: .; CDR3 protein: CASSQLEAGGGGQYF; CDR3 DNA: TGTGCCAGCAGCCAACTAGAAGCGGGAGGGGGGGGGCAGTACTTC
V gene: TRBV7-2; D gene: .; J gene: TRBJ1-2; clone size: .; CDR3 protein: CASSSGISPLYGYTF; CDR3 DNA: TGTGCCAGTAGTTCGGGGATCTCGCCCCTCTATGGCTACACCTTC
V gene: TRBV28; D gene: .; J gene: TRBJ1-2; clone size: .; CDR3 protein: CASGPGGSDYGYTF; CDR3 DNA: TGTGCCAGCGGTCCAGGAGGGTCGGACTATGGCTACACCTTC
V gene: TRBV10-2; D gene: TRBD2; J gene: TRBJ2-3; clone size: .; CDR3 protein: CATLAGGTSTDTQYF; CDR3 DNA: TGCGCCACCCTAGCGGGAGGAACCAGCACAGATACGCAGTATTTT
V gene: TRBV6-2/TRBV6-3; D gene: .; J gene: TRBJ1-1; clone size: .; CDR3 protein: CASSYSIRTGEAFF; CDR3 DNA: TGTGCCAGCAGTTACTCGATACGGACGGGGGAAGCTTTCTTT
V gene: TRBV4-1; D gene: .; J gene: TRBJ1-5; clone size: .; CDR3 protein: CASSQLVTGRWNSNQPQHF; CDR3 DNA: TGCGCCAGCAGCCAACTTGTAACAGGGAGGTGGAATAGCAATCAGCCCCAGCATTTT
V gene: TRBV20-1; D gene: .; J gene: TRBJ1-2; clone size: few; CDR3 protein: CSARGPTGRYGYTF; CDR3 DNA: TGCAGTGCTAGAGGCCCCACAGGGAGATATGGCTACACCTTC
V gene: TRBV28; D gene: TRBD2; J gene: TRBJ2-7; clone size: .; CDR3 protein: CASSFLAEPYEQYF; CDR3 DNA: TGTGCCAGCAGTTTCCTAGCGGAGCCTTACGAGCAGTACTTC
V gene: TRBV23-1; D gene: .; J gene: TRBJ2-1; clone size: .; CDR3 protein: CATQGRRRRVDSEQFF; CDR3 DNA: TGCGCCACCCAAGGTCGGAGACGCAGGGTAGACAGTGAGCAGTTCTTC
V gene: TRBV7-2; D gene: .; J gene: TRBJ2-7; clone size: .; CDR3 protein: CASSRTTGGQYF; CDR3 DNA: TGTGCCAGCAGCCGTACTACAGGTGGGCAGTACTTC
V gene: TRBV19; D gene: .; J gene: TRBJ2-1; clone size: .; CDR3 protein: CASSRDPRSNEQFF; CDR3 DNA: TGTGCCAGTAGCCGTGACCCCCGATCGAATGAGCAGTTCTTC
V gene: TRBV19; D gene: .; J gene: TRBJ2-2; clone size: once; CDR3 protein: CASSLPRGGELFF; CDR3 DNA: TGTGCCAGTAGTCTTCCGAGAGGCGGGGAGCTGTTTTTT
V gene: TRBV12-3/TRBV12-4; D gene: .; J gene: TRBJ2-1; clone size: .; CDR3 protein: CASETSSYNEQFF; CDR3 DNA: TGTGCCAGCGAGACTAGCTCCTACAATGAGCAGTTCTTC
V gene: TRBV12-3/TRBV12-4; D gene: TRBD1; J gene: TRBJ1-1; clone size: .; CDR3 protein: CASEGQMNTEAFF; CDR3 DNA: TGTGCCAGTGAGGGACAGATGAACACTGAAGCTTTCTTT
V gene: TRBV7-9; D gene: TRBD2; J gene: TRBJ2-1; clone size: .; CDR3 protein: CASSSPQRGAEYNEQFF; CDR3 DNA: TGTGCCAGCAGCTCACCCCAGCGGGGGGCGGAGTACAATGAGCAGTTCTTC
V gene: TRBV24-1; D gene: TRBD2; J gene: TRBJ2-1; clone size: .; CDR3 protein: CATTSGSFTEQFF; CDR3 DNA: TGTGCCACCACTAGCGGGAGTTTCACTGAGCAGTTCTTC
V gene: TRBV6-6; D gene: TRBD1; J gene: TRBJ2-5; clone size: .; CDR3 protein: CASSYGGQLKTQYF; CDR3 DNA: TGTGCCAGCAGTTACGGGGGACAGCTCAAGACCCAGTACTTC
V gene: TRBV12-3/TRBV12-4; D gene: TRBD2; J gene: TRBJ2-3; clone size: .; CDR3 protein: CASSTGGLAGGTTPRDTQYF; CDR3 DNA: TGTGCCAGCAGTACTGGGGGACTAGCGGGAGGCACAACGCCGAGGGATACGCAGTATTTT
V gene: TRBV20-1; D gene: TRBD2; J gene: TRBJ2-5; clone size: many; CDR3 protein: CSARGEGETQYF; CDR3 DNA: TGCAGTGCTAGAGGGGAGGGTGAGACCCAGTACTTC
V gene: TRBV11-3; D gene: TRBD2; J gene: TRBJ2-1; clone size: .; CDR3 protein: CASSFPSELLGGSPYNEQFF; CDR3 DNA: TGTGCCAGCAGCTTCCCCTCCGAGCTTCTCGGGGGGAGCCCCTACAATGAGCAGTTCTTC
V gene: TRBV7-3; D gene: .; J gene: TRBJ2-7; clone size: .; CDR3 protein: CASSLMGSYEQYF; CDR3 DNA: TGTGCCAGCAGCTTAATGGGCAGCTACGAGCAGTACTTC
V gene: TRBV7-2; D gene: .; J gene: TRBJ1-6; clone size: many; CDR3 protein: CASSPRPGAVGSPLHF; CDR3 DNA: TGTGCCAGCAGCCCTAGACCGGGGGCGGTGGGTTCACCCCTCCACTTT
V gene: TRBV5-3; D gene: TRBD2; J gene: TRBJ2-1; clone size: once; CDR3 protein: CASSLWQRGAPEQFF; CDR3 DNA: TGTGCCAGCAGCTTGTGGCAGCGGGGTGCCCCGGAGCAGTTCTTC